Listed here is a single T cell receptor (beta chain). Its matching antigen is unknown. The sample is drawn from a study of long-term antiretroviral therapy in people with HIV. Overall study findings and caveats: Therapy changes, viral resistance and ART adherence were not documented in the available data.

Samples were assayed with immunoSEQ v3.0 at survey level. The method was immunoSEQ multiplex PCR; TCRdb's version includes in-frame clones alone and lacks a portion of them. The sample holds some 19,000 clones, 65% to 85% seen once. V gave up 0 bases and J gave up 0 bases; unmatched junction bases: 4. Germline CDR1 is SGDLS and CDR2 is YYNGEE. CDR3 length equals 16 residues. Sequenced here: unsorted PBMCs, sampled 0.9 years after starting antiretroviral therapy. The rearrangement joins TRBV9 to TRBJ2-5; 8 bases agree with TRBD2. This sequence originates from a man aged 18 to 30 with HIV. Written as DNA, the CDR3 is TGTGCCAGCAGCGTAGATGCTAGCGGGTACCAAGAGACCCAGTACTTC. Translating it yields CASSVDASGYQETQYF.